The 30 T cell receptor beta chains given below trace back to one sample, sequenced in a study of blood T cell repertoires in COVID-19. Repertoires were generated with immunoSEQ multiplex PCR, while TCRdb's copy carries only in-frame clones and drops some. The sample shows 150,000 to 200,000 clones, roughly 91% of them seen only once. Sequenced sample: peripheral blood. These TCRs come from a human donor in a cohort sampled during active COVID-19.

The chain links TRBV28 to TRBJ2-1; 8 nucleotides align to TRBD2. Germline CDR1 and CDR2: MDHEN and SYDVKM. Trimming removed 3 bases from V and 8 bases from J; junction bases left unmatched: 9. The CDR3 has 15 amino acids. The DNA for the CDR3 is TGTGCCAGCAGTTTGGCGGGAGGCTCTTTCCATGAGCAGTTCTTC. Its translation: CASSLAGGSFHEQFF.

The rearrangement joins TRBV11-3 to TRBJ1-4, with 9 bases matching TRBD1. This CDR3 spans 15 amino acids. The V gene end was trimmed by 1 base and the J gene end by 6 bases; junction bases not matched to a gene: 3. The germline CDR1 and CDR2 sequences are SGHNT and YENEEA. CDR3 region: CASSLGDRVDEKLFF. CDR3 nucleotides: TGTGCCAGCAGCTTAGGGGACAGGGTCGATGAAAAACTGTTTTTT.

V is TRBV9 and J is TRBJ2-5; 7 bases are shared with TRBD1. The V gene's germline CDR1 is SGDLS and CDR2 YYNGEE. CDR3 length: 15 amino acids. With 0 bases clipped from V and 2 bases from J, the junction kept 4 bases outside the gene matches. CDR3 DNA sequence: TGTGCCAGCAGCGTAGGTCGGACAGGACAAGAGACCCAGTACTTC. Translating gives CASSVGRTGQETQYF.

The V gene is TRBV9, the J gene TRBJ2-7; tentative D call: TRBD2 (5 bases). The CDR3 is 15 residues long. V was pared by 0 bases and J by 2 bases, with 12 bases between. Germline CDR1 SGDLS, CDR2 YYNGEE. The DNA of the CDR3 is TGTGCCAGCAGCGTAGAATCCAGACTACCCTACGAGCAGTACTTC. This sequence encodes CASSVESRLPYEQYF.

This clone appeared once. This chain connects TRBV5-8 to TRBJ2-3, with D perhaps matching TRBD2 (5 bases). Trimming shortened V by 4 bases and J by 5 bases, and 17 bases separated the two germline ends. The germline CDR1 and CDR2 sequences are SGHTS and YDEGEE. The CDR3 consists of 15 residues. CDR3 sequence: CASSRDNFYRDTQYF. Written as DNA, the CDR3 is TGTGCCAGCAGCCGGGATAACTTTTACAGAGATACGCAGTATTTT.

The V gene is TRBV4-3, the J gene TRBJ1-5; maybe TRBD1 (6 bases). CDR3 length equals 16 residues. CDR1 and CDR2 from the germline V gene are LGHNA and YSLEER. The V end lost 0 bases, the J end lost 6 bases, and 15 bases lay between the germline ends. The CDR3 DNA is TGCGCCAGCAGCCAAGATCGGGCAGGGGAAGCTCAGCCCCAGCATTTT. Its protein is CASSQDRAGEAQPQHF.

The count of this clone is one. The J gene is TRBJ1-1, the V gene TRBV11-1; TRBD1 matches at 7 bases. Germline V gene data show CDR1 as SGHAT and CDR2 as FQDESV (reference sequence). V gave up 3 bases and J gave up 3 bases; unmatched junction bases: 1. The CDR3 extends over 13 amino acids. The CDR3 sequence is CASSFDRDTEAFF. CDR3 sequence (DNA): TGTGCCAGCAGCTTTGACAGGGACACTGAAGCTTTCTTT.

This clone was observed a single time. This chain connects TRBV27 to TRBJ2-7; 14 bases match TRBD2. J was trimmed by 5 bases and V by 3 bases; bases with no gene match: 0. The CDR3 covers 14 residues. Germline lookup yields CDR1 MNHEY and CDR2 SMNVEV (reference sequence). The DNA for the CDR3 is TGTGCCAGCAGTTTGGGACTAGCGGGAGACGAGCAGTACTTC. It translates to CASSLGLAGDEQYF.

This clone appeared once. The genes are TRBV7-2 and TRBJ2-7; no clear D gene. The CDR3 is 14 residues long. CDR1 SGHTA and CDR2 FQGNSA come from the germline V gene. Trimming stripped 5 bases from V and 3 bases from J, with 14 bases between. CDR3 nucleotide sequence: TGTGCCAGCAGCCTATCAGGTTTGCTCTACGAGCAGTACTTC. Encoded protein: CASSLSGLLYEQYF.

The rearrangement uses TRBV18 and TRBJ1-1; D gene unclear. The V end lost 1 base, the J end lost 5 bases, and 11 bases lay between the germline ends. The CDR3 length is 14 residues. Germline V lookup: CDR1 KGHSH, CDR2 LQKENI. In DNA, the CDR3 is TGTGCCAGCTCACCACTGGCGGTTGGGACTGAAGCTTTCTTT. It codes for CASSPLAVGTEAFF. Full variable domain (remainder filled in from reference TRBV18 and TRBJ1-1): NAGVMQNPRHLVRRRGQEARLRCSPMKGHSHVYWYRQLPEEGLKFMVYLQKENIIDESGMPKERFSAEFPKEGPSILRIQQVVRGDSAAYFCASSPLAVGTEAFFGQGTRLTVV.

The DNA for the CDR3 is TGCGCCAGCAGCCACACAGGGTTTGAAGCTTTCTTT. Translating gives CASSHTGFEAFF. The rearrangement uses TRBV4-1 and TRBJ1-1; weak D call: TRBD1 (6 bases). This CDR3 comprises 12 residues. Germline V gene sequence: CDR1 MGHRA, CDR2 YSYEKL. The V end lost 3 bases, the J end lost 7 bases, and 9 bases lay between the germline ends.

The genes are TRBV6-2 or TRBV6-3 and TRBJ2-6; unclear D gene. CDR1 and CDR2 (germline): MNHEY, SVGEGT. V lost 0 bases, J lost 0 bases, and 3 bases lay in between. This CDR3 spans 15 amino acids. CDR3 protein: CASSYSSSGANVLTF. DNA of the CDR3: TGTGCCAGCAGTTACTCCAGCTCTGGGGCCAACGTCCTGACTTTC.

A single count supports this clone. J is TRBJ2-5 and V is TRBV5-1, with 13 nucleotides matching TRBD2. Trimming at V came to 7 bases and at J to 5 bases, leaving 8 bases not matched to a gene. Germline V gene lookup returns CDR1 SGHRS and CDR2 YFSETQ. The CDR3 sequence is 15 residues long. The CDR3 bases are TGCGCCAGCGGCAGACTAGCGGGGGGCACGGAGACCCAGTACTTC. Protein sequence: CASGRLAGGTETQYF.

The chain uses TRBV5-1 and TRBJ2-3; the match to TRBD2 covers 12 bases. The CDR3 sequence is 17 residues long. Germline V lookup: CDR1 SGHRS, CDR2 YFSETQ. Germline trimming cut 0 bases from V and 5 bases from J; bases unmatched to any gene: 7. The CDR3 DNA is TGCGCCAGCAGCTTGGAGGCTAGCGGGAGGGCCGAAGATACGCAGTATTTT. Translation: CASSLEASGRAEDTQYF. The full variable domain, its missing parts supplied by reference TRBV5-1 and TRBJ2-3, is KAGVTQTPRYLIKTRGQQVTLSCSPISGHRSVSWYQQTPGQGLQFLFEYFSETQRNKGNFPGRFSGRQFSNSRSEMNVSTLELGDSALYLCASSLEASGRAEDTQYFGPGTRLTVL.

The chain links TRBV15 to TRBJ1-4; D might be TRBD1 (6 bases). The germline gives CDR1 LNHNV, CDR2 YYDKDF (reference sequence). Trimming removed 1 base from V and 7 bases from J, with 16 bases in between. The CDR3 length is 16 residues. The chain's CDR3 is CATSRGARRGGEKLFF. CDR3 nucleotides: TGTGCCACCAGCAGAGGGGCGCGCAGGGGCGGTGAAAAACTGTTTTTT. Full variable domain (remainder filled in from reference TRBV15 and TRBJ1-4): DAMVIQNPRYQVTQFGKPVTLSCSQTLNHNVMYWYQQKSSQAPKLLFHYYDKDFNNEADTPDNFQSRRPNTSFCFLDIRSPGLGDTAMYLCATSRGARRGGEKLFFGSGTQLSVL.

The chain links TRBV10-2 to TRBJ2-3; no clear D gene. CDR1 is WSHSY, CDR2 SAAADI, per germline. Between the trimmed V and J ends, which lost 6 bases and 4 bases, there was a span of 17 bases. The CDR3 totals 15 residues. The CDR3: CASRRGAPGSDTQYF. The CDR3 nucleotides are TGCGCCAGCAGGCGAGGCGCCCCGGGTTCAGATACGCAGTATTTT.

The V and J genes are TRBV4-3 and TRBJ2-1, with 10 bases identical to TRBD2. The trim removed 0 bases at V and 5 bases at J, leaving 7 bases unmatched. CDR1 is LGHNA and CDR2 is YSLEER in the germline V gene. The CDR3 contains 17 residues. The CDR3 nucleotides read TGCGCCAGCAGCCAAGATCATGTACTAGCGGGGCACAATGAGCAGTTCTTC. It encodes CASSQDHVLAGHNEQFF.

J is TRBJ1-4 and V is TRBV27; D remains ambiguous. Germline V gene sequence: CDR1 MNHEY, CDR2 SMNVEV (reference sequence). The V and J ends lost 6 bases and 5 bases respectively, with 19 bases between them. The CDR3 extends over 16 amino acids. The CDR3 loop reads CASSPSSALRNEKLFF. The CDR3 DNA is TGTGCCAGCAGCCCTTCGTCAGCGCTACGAAATGAAAAACTGTTTTTT.

CDR3 residues: CATMERKGIGNQPQHF. The CDR3 DNA reads TGTGCCACCATGGAGCGGAAGGGTATTGGCAATCAGCCCCAGCATTTT. This rearrangement joins TRBV15 to TRBJ1-5; D is undetermined. Germline V CDR1 and CDR2: LNHNV, YYDKDF (reference sequence). The CDR3 spans 16 residues. V lost 7 bases and J lost 2, with 18 bases in between.

This clone was recorded a few times. The V gene is TRBV4-2, the J gene TRBJ2-1; 8 bases agree with TRBD2. J lost 3 bases, V lost 2 bases, and 3 bases had no gene match. Germline V lookup: CDR1 LGHNA, CDR2 YNFKEQ. The CDR3 length is 15 residues. The CDR3 here is CASSQHSGNYNEQFF. CDR3 coding DNA: TGTGCCAGCAGCCAACATAGCGGGAACTACAATGAGCAGTTCTTC.

V usage is TRBV7-8 and J usage is TRBJ2-5; no definite D call. This CDR3 has 13 residues. Per germline, CDR1 SGHVS and CDR2 FQNEAQ. Between the trimmed V and J ends, which lost 1 base and 5 bases, there was a span of 8 bases. CDR3 DNA: TGTGCCAGCAGCTTAGGGTTCCGGGAGACCCAGTACTTC. This codes for CASSLGFRETQYF.

The chain couples TRBV6-5 to TRBJ2-7; a weak D match, TRBD1 (6 bases). The germline V gene encodes CDR1 MNHEY and CDR2 SVGAGI. This CDR3 has 12 residues. V lost 4 bases and J 11 bases, leaving 15 bases between the germline ends. CDR3 nucleotide sequence: TGTGCCAGCAGTTCCGCCGCAGGGGAGAAGTACTTC. Its translation: CASSSAAGEKYF.

This clone showed up just a few times. The V gene is TRBV6-1, the J gene TRBJ1-5, with 7 positions matching TRBD1. Germline CDR1 and CDR2: MNHNS and SASEGT. The junction had 11 bases not matched to a gene; V was cut back by 2 bases and J by 4 bases. This CDR3 has 17 amino acids. This CDR3 is CASSERDSAPRNQPQHF. The CDR3 bases are TGTGCCAGCAGTGAAAGGGACAGCGCGCCAAGGAATCAGCCCCAGCATTTT.

This chain uses TRBV2 with TRBJ2-1, with 8 bases fitting TRBD1. The V and J ends lost 6 bases and 4 bases, in that order; junction bases with no gene match: 8. From germline, CDR1 is SNHLY and CDR2 FYNNEI. The CDR3 sequence is 15 residues long. For the CDR3, the DNA is TGTGCCAGCAGCCCCACCAGACAGGGGTACAATGAGCAGTTCTTC. Encoded protein: CASSPTRQGYNEQFF.

This chain connects TRBV30 to TRBJ1-4; no clear D gene. V dropped 5 bases and J dropped 3 bases, with 16 bases sitting between them. This CDR3 contains 15 residues. CDR1 GTSNPN and CDR2 SVGIG come from the germline V gene (reference sequence). CDR3 coding DNA: TGTGCCTGGTCCGAGGGCCGCCGGTCTAATGAAAAACTGTTTTTT. Encoded protein: CAWSEGRRSNEKLFF.

V gene TRBV9 combines with J gene TRBJ2-7, with 7 bases that match TRBD1. The trim removed 2 bases at V and 2 bases at J, leaving 1 base unmatched. The CDR3 spans 13 residues. Germline V gene lookup returns CDR1 SGDLS and CDR2 YYNGEE. The CDR3 DNA reads TGTGCCAGCAGCGTCGGGACAGCCTACGAGCAGTACTTC. Translation: CASSVGTAYEQYF.

The CDR3, as DNA: TGCGCCAGCAGCCCCAGGACTAGCAGGGATACGCAGTATTTT. It translates to CASSPRTSRDTQYF. The chain links TRBV4-3 to TRBJ2-3; 8 bases align to TRBD2. J lost 6 bases, V lost 4 bases, and 6 bases had no gene match. The CDR3 is 14 residues long. Germline CDR1 is LGHNA and CDR2 is YSLEER.

J is TRBJ1-2 and V is TRBV6-6; 7 nucleotides agree with TRBD1. There are 16 residues in the CDR3. The germline V gene encodes CDR1 MNHNY and CDR2 SVGAGI (reference sequence). V dropped 4 bases and J dropped 2; count of bases not matched to a gene: 10. The CDR3 DNA is TGTGCCAGCAGTTCCCTCCCTCGGGACAGCAACTATGGCTACACCTTC. Translation gives CASSSLPRDSNYGYTF.

This rearrangement joins TRBV11-2 to TRBJ2-5; TRBD1 aligns across 9 bases. Germline V lookup: CDR1 SGHAT, CDR2 FQNNGV. The CDR3 covers 16 residues. J lost 3 bases, V lost 5 bases, and 10 bases had no gene match. For the CDR3, the DNA is TGTGCCAGCAGCCCATTCCTACGGGACAGGGAAGAGACCCAGTACTTC. This translates into CASSPFLRDREETQYF.

This chain links TRBV27 with TRBJ2-1; 8 bases are a match to TRBD2. The CDR3 consists of 15 residues. Germline CDR1 reads MNHEY; CDR2 reads SMNVEV (reference sequence). Unmatched junction bases numbered 6, after V lost 3 bases and J lost 5 bases. The CDR3: CASSFWTSPNNEQFF. As DNA, the CDR3 is TGTGCCAGCAGTTTTTGGACTAGCCCAAACAATGAGCAGTTCTTC.